The 2 T cell receptor beta chains below all came from one sample that was sequenced in a study of post-analysis software for immune sequencing data. cDNA libraries of TCR beta carried unique molecular identifiers. TCRdb re-called the PCR reads with MiXCR, one entry per CDR3 protein. The data contain under 200,000 distinct CDR3 sequences, about 37% of them seen just once; the ten biggest clones take up 28%. This specimen was blood, taken after autologous hematopoietic stem cell transplantation. Receptors originate from a girl between 5 and 17 years old with multiple sclerosis.

This clonotype was seen more than once but under ten times. This rearrangement joins TRBV7-2 to TRBJ2-2, with 11 bases matching TRBD2. J lost 2 bases, V lost 8 bases, and 4 bases had no gene match. The germline V gene encodes CDR1 SGHTA and CDR2 FQGNSA. The CDR3 has 15 residues. The DNA for the CDR3 is TGTGCCAGCCGCGGGACTAGCGGTAACACCGGGGAGCTGTTTTTT. This sequence encodes CASRGTSGNTGELFF.

The V gene is TRBV6-2 or TRBV6-3, the J gene TRBJ2-7, with D perhaps TRBD2 (5 bases). The DNA end is more similar to TRBJ2-5, so the J call may be wrong. The CDR3 length is 15 residues. The germline V gene encodes CDR1 MNHEY and CDR2 SVGEGT. The CDR3 bases are TGTGCCAGCAGTTACTTTGGCCGGGGCCAAGAGACCCAGTACTTC. This encodes CASSYFGRGQETQYF.